The T cell receptor (beta chain) described here comes from a study of cytotoxic CD8 clonotypes in ibrutinib-treated CLL (dated by TCRdb to the early 2020s). As for the study more broadly: The cohort was composed of under 12 relapsed/refractory and roughly 16 treatment-naive patients; IGHV unmutated status was identified in some 17 patients. Cryopreserved peripheral blood mononuclear cells were collected before treatment, at response, and at either disease progression or sustained remission. Longitudinal samples were available for about 30% of the roughly 90 trial participants. Partial responses were observed in around 25 patients and complete responses in 2; after a median follow-up of roughly 72 months, remission was maintained in roughly 15 patients and progression was observed in roughly twelve. All remission and progressive disease samples were collected while patients were still receiving ibrutinib. Response samples were obtained after a median of roughly 13 months of treatment, with a range of roughly 6 to 40 months. On average, each sample had about 260,000 productive templates and 96,000 or so productive rearrangements. The paper as a whole reports these results and caveats: Baseline clonality exceeded that of age-matched healthy donors and correlated strongly with circulating CD8+ T-cell counts. Public clonotypes were found to be uncommon and were observed to contract or remain stable during treatment; the increase in clonality was shown to reflect expansion of private clonotypes at ibrutinib response. Lymph node repertoires were not examined, and the timing of sampling was not matched between patients in sustained remission and those whose disease progressed. Clonality rose at ibrutinib response, remained stable during sustained remission, and dropped back toward baseline at progression.

From its cysteine to its phenylalanine, the CDR3 spans 12 amino acids. Solely the CDR3 DNA is kept, with 36 bases framed from the first base. Each clonotype received, on average, about 9.7x coverage in deep resolution sequencing performed on a MiSeq, where the target depth lay between 1 in 1 million and 1 in 200,000 T cells. TCR beta libraries were generated with the immunoSEQ hsTCRB Kit. Per the original workflow: ImmunoSEQ Data Assistant and ImmunoSEQ Analyzer were used for data analysis, and V, D and J genes were assigned according to IMGT definitions. Clonality, with values ranging from 0 to 1, was calculated as one minus the normalized Shannon entropy of productive rearrangement frequencies. Only overrepresented clonotypes making up at least 0.05% of each patient's repertoire were included in the public clonotype analysis. Fewer than 15 repertoires from age-matched healthy donors, obtained from immuneACCESS, served as clonality controls. TCRdb mirrors the immuneACCESS table, restricted to in-frame sequences. Some clones are absent from its copies; in checked studies, under half trace to an unresolved V gene, and the reason for the others is unknown. V and J calls plus clone size are reproduced from that table; the DNA served to infer D and trimming. The sample table shows around 60,000 clones, and around three fifths are seen once. The ten largest clones capture about 15% of the sample.

Comments on this clone: This clone's antigen is unknown. No base quality information exists; no much larger clone differs at one position.

The time point tag for this specimen amounts to: about 11 months on ibrutinib. For TCR beta library preparation, approximately 2 micrograms of genomic DNA was extracted from cryopreserved PBMCs. Longitudinal blood samples from CLL patients on ibrutinib monotherapy were analyzed using high-throughput TCR beta sequencing. Patients were enrolled in a phase 2 open-label single-center ibrutinib monotherapy trial. Here the sequenced sample was PBMCs, taken after 12 months of ibrutinib treatment. This chain joins TRBV12-1 to TRBJ1-1; the table names TRBD1, a call not compared with the DNA. TRBV12-1 is an annotated pseudogene. This sequence was found in a human donor with chronic lymphocytic leukemia. The nucleotide sequence is TGTGCCACGGGACAGAAAAACACTGAAGCTTTCTTT. The translation is CATGQKNTEAFF.